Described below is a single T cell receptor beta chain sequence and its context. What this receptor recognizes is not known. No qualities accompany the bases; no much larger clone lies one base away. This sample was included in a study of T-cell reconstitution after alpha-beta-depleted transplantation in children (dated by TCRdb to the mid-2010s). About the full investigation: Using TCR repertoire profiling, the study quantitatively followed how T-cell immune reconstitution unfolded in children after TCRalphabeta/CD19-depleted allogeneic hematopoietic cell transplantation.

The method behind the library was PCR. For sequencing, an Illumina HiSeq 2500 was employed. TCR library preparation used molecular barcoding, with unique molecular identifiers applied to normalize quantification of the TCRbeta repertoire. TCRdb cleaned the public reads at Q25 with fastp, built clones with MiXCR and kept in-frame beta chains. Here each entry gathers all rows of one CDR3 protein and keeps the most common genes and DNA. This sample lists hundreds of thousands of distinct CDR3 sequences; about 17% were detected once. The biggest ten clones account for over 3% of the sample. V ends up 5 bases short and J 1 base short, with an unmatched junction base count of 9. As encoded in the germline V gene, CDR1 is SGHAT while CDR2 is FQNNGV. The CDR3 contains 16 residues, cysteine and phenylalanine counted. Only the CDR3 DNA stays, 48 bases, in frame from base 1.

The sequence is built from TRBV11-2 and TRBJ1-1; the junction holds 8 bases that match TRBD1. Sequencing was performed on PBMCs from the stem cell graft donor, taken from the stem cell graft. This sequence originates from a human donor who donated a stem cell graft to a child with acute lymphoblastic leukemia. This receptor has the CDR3 CASSPPDRVKNTEAFF. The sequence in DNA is TGTGCCAGCAGCCCCCCGGACAGGGTAAAGAACACTGAAGCTTTCTTT.